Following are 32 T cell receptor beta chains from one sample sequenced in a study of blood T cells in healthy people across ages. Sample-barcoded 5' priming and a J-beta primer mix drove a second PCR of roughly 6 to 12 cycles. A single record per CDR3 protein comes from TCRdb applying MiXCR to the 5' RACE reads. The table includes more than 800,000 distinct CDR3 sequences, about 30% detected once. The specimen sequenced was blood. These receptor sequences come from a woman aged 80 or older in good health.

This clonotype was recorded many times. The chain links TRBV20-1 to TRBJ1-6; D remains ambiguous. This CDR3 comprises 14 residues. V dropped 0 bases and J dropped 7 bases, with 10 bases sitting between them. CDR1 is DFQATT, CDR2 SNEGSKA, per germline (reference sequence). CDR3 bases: TGCAGTGCTAGAGATGGAGGTCTCAATTCACCCCTCCACTTT. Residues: CSARDGGLNSPLHF.

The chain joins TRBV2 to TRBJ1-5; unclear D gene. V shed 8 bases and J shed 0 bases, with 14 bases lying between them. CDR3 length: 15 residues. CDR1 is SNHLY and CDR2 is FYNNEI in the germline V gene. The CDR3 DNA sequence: TGTGCCAGCTTACGCAACCTAAATAGCAATCAGCCCCAGCATTTT. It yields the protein CASLRNLNSNQPQHF. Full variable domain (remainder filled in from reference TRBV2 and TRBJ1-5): EPEVTQTPSHQVTQMGQEVILRCVPISNHLYFYWYRQILGQKVEFLVSFYNNEISEKSEIFDDQFSVERPDGSNFTLKIRSTKLEDSAMYFCASLRNLNSNQPQHFGDGTRLSIL.

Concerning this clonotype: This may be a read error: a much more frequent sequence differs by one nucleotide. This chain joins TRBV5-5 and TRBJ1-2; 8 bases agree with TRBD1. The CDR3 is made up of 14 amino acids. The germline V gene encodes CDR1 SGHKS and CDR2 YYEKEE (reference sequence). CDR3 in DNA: TGTACCAGCAGCTCCCAGGGACAGGATTATGGCTACACCTTC. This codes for CTSSSQGQDYGYTF.

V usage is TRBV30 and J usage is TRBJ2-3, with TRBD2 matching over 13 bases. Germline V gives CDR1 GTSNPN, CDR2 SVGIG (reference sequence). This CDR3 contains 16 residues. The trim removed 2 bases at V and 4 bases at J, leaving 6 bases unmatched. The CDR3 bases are TGTGCCTGGAGTATGCGGACTAGCGGGGGAGCAGATACGCAGTATTTT. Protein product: CAWSMRTSGGADTQYF. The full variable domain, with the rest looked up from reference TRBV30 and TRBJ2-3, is SQTIHQWPATLVQPVGSPLSLECTVEGTSNPNLYWYRQAAGRGLQLLFYSVGIGQISSEVPQNLSASRPQDRQFILSSKKLLLSDSGFYLCAWSMRTSGGADTQYFGPGTRLTVL.

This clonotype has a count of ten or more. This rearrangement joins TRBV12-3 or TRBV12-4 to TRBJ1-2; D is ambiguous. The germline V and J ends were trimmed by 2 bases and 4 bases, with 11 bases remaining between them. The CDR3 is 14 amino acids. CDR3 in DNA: TGTGCCAGCAGTTTACCTCAGCTTCCCTATGGCTACACCTTC. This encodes CASSLPQLPYGYTF.

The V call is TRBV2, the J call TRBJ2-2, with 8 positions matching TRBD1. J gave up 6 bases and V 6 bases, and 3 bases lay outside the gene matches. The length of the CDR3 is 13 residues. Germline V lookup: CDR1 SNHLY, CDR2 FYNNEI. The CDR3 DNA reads TGTGCCAGCAGCGGACAGGGTCCCGGGGAGCTGTTTTTT. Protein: CASSGQGPGELFF.

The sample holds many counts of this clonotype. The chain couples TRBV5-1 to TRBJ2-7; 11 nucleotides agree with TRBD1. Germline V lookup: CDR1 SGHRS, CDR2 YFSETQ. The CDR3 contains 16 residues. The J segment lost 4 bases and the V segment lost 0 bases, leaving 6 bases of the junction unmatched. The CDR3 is CASSLASGQGVYEQYF. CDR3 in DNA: TGCGCCAGCAGCTTGGCGTCGGGACAGGGGGTTTACGAGCAGTACTTC.

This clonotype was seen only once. CDR3: CSAWTPSSYNEQFF. For the CDR3, the DNA is TGCAGTGCTTGGACACCGAGCTCCTACAATGAGCAGTTCTTC. The chain combines TRBV20-1 with TRBJ2-1, with D possibly TRBD1 on 5 matching bases. Germline CDR1 and CDR2: DFQATT and SNEGSKA (reference sequence). The CDR3 has 14 amino acids. V gave up 5 bases and J gave up 0 bases, with 11 bases separating them.

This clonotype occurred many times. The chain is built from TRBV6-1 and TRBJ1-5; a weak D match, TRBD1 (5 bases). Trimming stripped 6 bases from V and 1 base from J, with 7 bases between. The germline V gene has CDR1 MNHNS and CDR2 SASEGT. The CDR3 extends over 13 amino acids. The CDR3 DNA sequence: TGTGCCAGCAGACGGGACAGCAATCAGCCCCAGCATTTT. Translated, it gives CASRRDSNQPQHF.

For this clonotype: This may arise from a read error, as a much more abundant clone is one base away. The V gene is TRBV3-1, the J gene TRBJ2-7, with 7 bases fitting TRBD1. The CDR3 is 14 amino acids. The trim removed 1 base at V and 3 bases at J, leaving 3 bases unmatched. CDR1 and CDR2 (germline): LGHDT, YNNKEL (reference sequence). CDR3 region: CASSQGGGRYEQYF. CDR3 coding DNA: TGTGCCAGCAGCCAAGGAGGGGGCCGCTACGAGCAGTACTTC.

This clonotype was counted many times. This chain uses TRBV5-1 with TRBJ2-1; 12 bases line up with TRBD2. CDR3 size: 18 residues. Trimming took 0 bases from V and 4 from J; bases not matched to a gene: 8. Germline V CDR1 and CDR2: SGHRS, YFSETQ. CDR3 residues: CASSLDASGGALYNEQFF. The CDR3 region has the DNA TGCGCCAGCAGCTTGGATGCTAGCGGGGGGGCCTTGTACAATGAGCAGTTCTTC.

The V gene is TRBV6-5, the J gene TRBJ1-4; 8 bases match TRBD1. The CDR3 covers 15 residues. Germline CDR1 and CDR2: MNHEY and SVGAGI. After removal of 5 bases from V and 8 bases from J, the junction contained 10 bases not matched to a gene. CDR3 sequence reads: CASSQNRGWREKLFF. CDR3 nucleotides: TGTGCCAGCAGTCAAAACAGGGGGTGGAGGGAAAAACTGTTTTTT.

The CDR3 region has the DNA TGTGCCAGCAGCTTGGACCCTCCGGGACGGCGCCGAGGCTACACCTTC. Amino acid sequence: CASSLDPPGRRRGYTF. This rearrangement joins TRBV5-6 to TRBJ1-2, with D maybe TRBD1 (5 bases). The V gene's germline CDR1 is SGHDT and CDR2 YYEEEE. The germline V and J ends were trimmed by 0 bases and 8 bases, with 20 bases remaining between them. This CDR3 contains 16 residues. The whole variable domain, filled in from reference TRBV5-6 and TRBJ1-2, reads DAGVTQSPTHLIKTRGQQVTLRCSPKSGHDTVSWYQQALGQGPQFIFQYYEEEERQRGNFPDRFSGHQFPNYSSELNVNALLLGDSALYLCASSLDPPGRRRGYTFGSGTRLTVV.

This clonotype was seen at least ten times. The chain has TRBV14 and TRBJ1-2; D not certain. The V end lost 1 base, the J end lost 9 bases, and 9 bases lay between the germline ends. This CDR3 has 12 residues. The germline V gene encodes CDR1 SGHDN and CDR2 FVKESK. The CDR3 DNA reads TGTGCCAGCAGCCAAGGTTTCTCCAGCTACACCTTC. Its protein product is CASSQGFSSYTF.

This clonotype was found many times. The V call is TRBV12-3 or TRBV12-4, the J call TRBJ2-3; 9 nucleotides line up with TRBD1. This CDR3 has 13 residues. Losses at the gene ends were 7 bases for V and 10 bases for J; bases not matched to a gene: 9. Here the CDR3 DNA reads TGTGCCAGCACCCTGGGACAGGGCCGCGCGCAGTATTTT. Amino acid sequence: CASTLGQGRAQYF.

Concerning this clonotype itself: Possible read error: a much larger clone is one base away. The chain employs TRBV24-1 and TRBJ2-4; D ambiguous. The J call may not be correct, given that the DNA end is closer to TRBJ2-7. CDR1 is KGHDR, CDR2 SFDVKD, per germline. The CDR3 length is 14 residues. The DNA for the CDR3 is TGTACCACCAGTGATTTCCCCCTTTCCTACGAGCAGTACTTC. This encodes CTTSDFPLSYEQYF.

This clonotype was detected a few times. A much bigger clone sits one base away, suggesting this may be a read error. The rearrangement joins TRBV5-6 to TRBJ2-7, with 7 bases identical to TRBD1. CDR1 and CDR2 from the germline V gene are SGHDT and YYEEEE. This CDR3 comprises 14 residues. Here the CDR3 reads CASIVRQGYYVQYF. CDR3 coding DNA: TGTGCCAGCATCGTAAGACAGGGTTATTACGTGCAGTACTTC. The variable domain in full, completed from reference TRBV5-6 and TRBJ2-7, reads DAGVTQSPTHLIKTRGQQVTLRCSPKSGHDTVSWYQQALGQGPQFIFQYYEEEERQRGNFPDRFSGHQFPNYSSELNVNALLLGDSALYLCASIVRQGYYVQYFGPGTRLTVT.

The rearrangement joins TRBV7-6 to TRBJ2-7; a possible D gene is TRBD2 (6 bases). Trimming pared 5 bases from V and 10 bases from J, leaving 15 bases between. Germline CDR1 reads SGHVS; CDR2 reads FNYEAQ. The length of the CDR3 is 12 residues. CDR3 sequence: CASSPGVGDQYF. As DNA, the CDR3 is TGTGCCAGCAGCCCGGGGGTTGGGGACCAGTACTTC. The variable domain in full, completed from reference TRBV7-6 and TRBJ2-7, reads GAGVSQSPRYKVTKRGQDVALRCDPISGHVSLYWYRQALGQGPEFLTYFNYEAQQDKSGLPNDRFSAERPEGSISTLTIQRTEQRDSAMYRCASSPGVGDQYFGPGTRLTVT.

The CDR3 DNA sequence: TGTGCCATCAGTGAGTCGTTGCTAACGCGGGGGGACACTGAAGCTTTCTTT. Translated, it gives CAISESLLTRGDTEAFF. The chain links TRBV10-3 to TRBJ1-1; D may be TRBD1 (5 bases). CDR1 is ENHRY and CDR2 is SYGVKD in the germline V gene. Trimming left V 0 bases short and J 3 bases short, with 17 bases between. This CDR3 contains 17 residues.

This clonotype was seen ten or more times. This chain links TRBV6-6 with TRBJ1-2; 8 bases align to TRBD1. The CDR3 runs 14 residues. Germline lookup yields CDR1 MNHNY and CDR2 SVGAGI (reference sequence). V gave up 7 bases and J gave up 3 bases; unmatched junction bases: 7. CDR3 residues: CASTRKQGDYGYTF. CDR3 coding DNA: TGTGCCAGCACACGTAAACAGGGGGACTATGGCTACACCTTC.

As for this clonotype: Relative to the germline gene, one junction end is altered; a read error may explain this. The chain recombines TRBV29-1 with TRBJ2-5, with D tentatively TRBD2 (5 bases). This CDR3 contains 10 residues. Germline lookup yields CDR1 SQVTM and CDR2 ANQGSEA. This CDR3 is CNVGTSHQYF. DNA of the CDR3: TGCAACGTTGGAACTAGTCACCAGTACTTC.

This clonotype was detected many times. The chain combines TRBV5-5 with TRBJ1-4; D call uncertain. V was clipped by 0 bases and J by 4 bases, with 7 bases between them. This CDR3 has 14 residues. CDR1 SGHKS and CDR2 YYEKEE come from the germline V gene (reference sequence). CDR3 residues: CASSLGPDNEKLFF. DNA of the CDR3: TGTGCCAGCAGCTTGGGGCCGGATAATGAAAAACTGTTTTTT.

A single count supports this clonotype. The CDR3 spells CASPCSDRVGYEQYF. CDR3 in DNA: TGTGCCAGCCCCTGCTCCGACAGGGTTGGGTACGAGCAGTACTTC. V gene TRBV7-2 combines with J gene TRBJ2-7; 7 bases match TRBD1. From germline, CDR1 is SGHTA and CDR2 FQGNSA. This CDR3 has 15 residues. V was clipped by 8 bases and J by 4 bases; unmatched bases: 14.

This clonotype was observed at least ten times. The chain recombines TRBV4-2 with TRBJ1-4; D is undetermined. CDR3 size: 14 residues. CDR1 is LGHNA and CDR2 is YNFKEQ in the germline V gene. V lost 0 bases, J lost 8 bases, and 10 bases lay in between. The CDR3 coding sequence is TGTGCCAGCAGCCAAGAGTGGGGAAACGAAAAACTGTTTTTT. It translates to CASSQEWGNEKLFF.

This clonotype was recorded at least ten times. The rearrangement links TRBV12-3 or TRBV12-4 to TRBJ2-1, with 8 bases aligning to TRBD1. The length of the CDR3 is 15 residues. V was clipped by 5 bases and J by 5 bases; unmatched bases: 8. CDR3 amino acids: CASSQRDRSDNEQFF. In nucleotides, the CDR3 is TGTGCCAGCAGTCAACGGGACAGGAGTGACAATGAGCAGTTCTTC.

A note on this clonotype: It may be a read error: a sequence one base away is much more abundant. Here the CDR3 DNA reads TGTACCTGGAGCGCTGCAGGAACAGGGGACTATGGCTACACCTTC. Its protein is CTWSAAGTGDYGYTF. This chain joins TRBV30 and TRBJ1-2, with 7 bases lining up with TRBD1. The CDR3 totals 15 residues. CDR1 and CDR2 (germline): GTSNPN, SVGIG (reference sequence). The full variable domain, with the rest looked up from reference TRBV30 and TRBJ1-2, is SQTIHQWPATLVQPVGSPLSLECTVEGTSNPNLYWYRQAAGRGLQLLFYSVGIGQISSEVPQNLSASRPQDRQFILSSKKLLLSDSGFYLCTWSAAGTGDYGYTFGSGTRLTVV.

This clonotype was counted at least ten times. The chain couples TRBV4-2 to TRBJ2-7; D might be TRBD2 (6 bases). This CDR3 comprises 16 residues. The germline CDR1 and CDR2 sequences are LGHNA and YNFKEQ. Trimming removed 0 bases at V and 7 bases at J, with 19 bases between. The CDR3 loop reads CASSQEPGLDYNEQYF. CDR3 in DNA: TGTGCCAGCAGCCAAGAACCGGGACTGGATTACAATGAGCAGTACTTC.

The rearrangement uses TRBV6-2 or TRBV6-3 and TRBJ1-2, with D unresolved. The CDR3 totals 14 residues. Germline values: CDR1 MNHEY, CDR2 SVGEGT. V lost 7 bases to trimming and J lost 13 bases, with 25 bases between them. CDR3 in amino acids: CASTPPGRSNAGTF. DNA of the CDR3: TGTGCCAGCACCCCTCCCGGACGGTCGAATGCGGGCACCTTC.

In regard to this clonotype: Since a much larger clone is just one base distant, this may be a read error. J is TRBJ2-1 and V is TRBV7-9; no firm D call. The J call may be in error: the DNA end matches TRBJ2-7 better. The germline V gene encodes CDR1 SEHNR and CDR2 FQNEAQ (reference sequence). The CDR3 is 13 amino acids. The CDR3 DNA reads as TGTGCCAGCAGCCCATGGTCCTACAATGAGCAGTACTTC. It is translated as CASSPWSYNEQYF.

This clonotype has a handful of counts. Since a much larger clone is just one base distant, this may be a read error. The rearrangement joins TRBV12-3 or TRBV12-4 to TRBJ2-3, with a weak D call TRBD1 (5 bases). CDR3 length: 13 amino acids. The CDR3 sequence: CASRPQGTDAQYF. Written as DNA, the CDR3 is TGTGCCAGCAGACCTCAGGGCACAGATGCGCAGTATTTT.

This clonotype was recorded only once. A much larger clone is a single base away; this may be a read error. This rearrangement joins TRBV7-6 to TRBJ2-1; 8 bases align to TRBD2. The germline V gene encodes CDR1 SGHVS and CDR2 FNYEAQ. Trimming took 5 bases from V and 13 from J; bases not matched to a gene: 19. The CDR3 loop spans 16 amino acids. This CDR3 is CASSPGALAVQETQFF. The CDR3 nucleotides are TGTGCCAGCAGCCCCGGAGCACTAGCGGTACAAGAGACCCAGTTCTTC.

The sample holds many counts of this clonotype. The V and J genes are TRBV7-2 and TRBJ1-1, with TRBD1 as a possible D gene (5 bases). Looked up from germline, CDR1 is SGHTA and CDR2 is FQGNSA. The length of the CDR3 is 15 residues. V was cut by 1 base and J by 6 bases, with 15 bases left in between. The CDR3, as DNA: TGTGCCAGCAGCTTAGACCTGAGAGGGGCGGCTGAAGCTTTCTTT. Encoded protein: CASSLDLRGAAEAFF.